The entry below gives a single T cell receptor beta chain sequence along with its context. It has no known antigen specificity. There are no base qualities to consult, and no much larger clone falls within one base. V loses 6 bases, J loses 4 bases, and the germline ends lie 20 bases apart. The CDR3 runs 16 residues from the cysteine to the phenylalanine. Only the CDR3 region is kept as DNA, spanning 48 bases read in frame from base 1. Based on the germline V gene (reference sequence), the CDR1 and CDR2 sequences are LNHDA and SQIVND. This specimen belongs to a study of graft-versus-host responses after intestinal transplantation (dated by TCRdb to the early 2020s). For the study in its entirety: The transplants that recipients got were multivisceral, liver-intestinal, or isolated intestinal. Anti-thymocyte globulin induction was given to all recipients, followed by maintenance tacrolimus and steroids for two to four years. After intestinal transplantation, graft-versus-host and host-versus-graft alloreactive T cell clones were followed in the graft, circulation and bone marrow using bulk TCR-beta CDR3 sequencing. Alloreactive clones were identified by sequencing pre-transplant mixed lymphocyte reaction products and comparing these products with unstimulated pre-transplant donor and recipient T cells. A cohort of about 25 intestinal transplant recipients, including one retransplant, was enrolled, and a few patients lacking pretransplant specimens were excluded. Donor T cell macrochimerism was defined as a peak of at least 4% donor T cells among recipient peripheral blood mononuclear cells. Rather than going through the commercial service, samples from three later patients were sequenced in-house on an Illumina MiSeq and processed with MiXCR. The investigation overall reported the following: GvH clones were detected in recipient bone marrow, and some of these GvH clones were observed earlier in ileal mucosa or blood, consistent with an intestinal mucosal origin. Conclusions were limited by the relatively low number and heterogeneity of intestinal transplant patients. In the allografts of patients with donor T cell macrochimerism, GvH to HvG T cell clonal ratios were high. Early after transplant, peak levels of circulating GvH clones were found to be associated with declines in HvG clones.

The library came from the immunoSEQ multiplex PCR assay. For most patients, genomic DNA was isolated using the Qiagen DNeasy Blood and Tissue Kit and was shipped frozen to Adaptive Biotechnologies for TCR sequencing. For most patients, genomic DNA was subjected to high-throughput TCR-beta CDR3 sequencing by Adaptive Biotechnologies. The published analysis was carried out like this. TCR sequencing data were retrieved from Adaptive's ImmunoSEQ software for around 19 patients, whereas three other patients were processed with MiXCR and VDJtools. CD4 versus CD8 sorting errors were corrected by removing sequences found in both subsets at a frequency ratio below 5:1. CDR3 nucleotide sequences shared between donor and recipient were removed because their origin could not be assigned. To be classed as alloreactive, a clone needed at least 2-fold expansion over unstimulated cells and a minimum CFSE-low frequency of 0.002% (template counts) or 0.001% (read counts). A clone was considered mappable if detected in the sequenced pre-transplant spleen, lymph node, or MLR CFSE-low populations of the donor or recipient. Cumulative frequency of alloreactive clones was calculated as a percentage of all sequences weighted by copy number. TCRdb's version of the immuneACCESS table is confined to in-frame rearrangements and falls short of the full clone set. An unresolved V gene accounts for under half of the shortfall where checked; the remainder is of unknown origin. Clone size and V and J calls were adopted from that table, with D and trimming inferred from the DNA. The sample table contains 93,000 or so clones; only one count was recorded for roughly 93% of them. 1% to 1.5% of the sample belongs to the ten largest clones.

This specimen's time point label, interpreted: cells obtained before transplantation from donor or recipient. CD3+CD4+ and CD3+CD8+ populations were FACS-sorted from unstimulated pre-transplant donor and recipient cells taken from spleen or lymph nodes. This receptor was taken from a human donor who received an intestinal transplant. This sequence uses TRBV19 and TRBJ2-3; the D call is tentative, TRBD1 or TRBD2, as each matches 7 bases. The starting material was unstimulated CD8+ T cells sorted from spleen or lymph node cells, obtained before intestinal transplant. The CDR3 reads CASRSNRGGTADTQYF. The sequenced DNA is TGTGCCAGTAGGAGCAACAGGGGAGGGACTGCAGATACGCAGTATTTT.